These T cell receptor beta chains were read from a single sample in a study of identical twins. TCRdb re-called the 5' RACE reads with MiXCR, one entry per CDR3 protein. The sample lists around 550,000 distinct CDR3 sequences, 13% to 15% occurring once. These data were also reused for a study on yellow fever vaccine responses in identical twins.

Input material: CD4+ T cells sorted from blood. Receptors originate from a woman between 18 and 30 years old in good health. The conserved cysteine and the conserved F or W are not part of the CDR3 here. The order of the fields is clone size, J gene, V gene, CDR3 protein. Clone sizes are given selectively: once, few, many, or a class where the clone is expanded.

abundance: NA; j_gene: TRBJ2-5; v_gene: TRBV20-1; CDR3aa: SASGRETQY
abundance: NA; j_gene: TRBJ2-1; v_gene: TRBV7-3; CDR3aa: ASSPLGGRAYNEQF
abundance: NA; j_gene: TRBJ1-5; v_gene: TRBV5-1; CDR3aa: ASSSEGAWNQPQH
abundance: few; j_gene: TRBJ2-1; v_gene: TRBV12-3/TRBV12-4; CDR3aa: ASSFGGLAPNEQF
abundance: NA; j_gene: TRBJ2-5; v_gene: TRBV20-1; CDR3aa: SAKTGGWETQY
abundance: few; j_gene: TRBJ2-7; v_gene: TRBV28; CDR3aa: ASSLWGTSGASSYEQY
abundance: few; j_gene: TRBJ2-1; v_gene: TRBV4-1; CDR3aa: ASSKGQGPMVGNEQF
abundance: few; j_gene: TRBJ2-3; v_gene: TRBV5-1; CDR3aa: ASSSGLAGSDTQY
abundance: few; j_gene: TRBJ2-3; v_gene: TRBV20-1; CDR3aa: SATDGTSGVGDTQY
abundance: NA; j_gene: TRBJ2-5; v_gene: TRBV5-1; CDR3aa: ASSSKLAGGPRTQY
abundance: NA; j_gene: TRBJ2-5; v_gene: TRBV5-1; CDR3aa: ASSLAVGGHETQY